A single sample gave rise to the 22 T cell receptor beta chains below, sequenced in a study of blood T cells in healthy people across ages. Then a second PCR, running roughly 7 to 12 cycles, was carried out with a sample-barcoded 5' primer and a J-beta primer mix. TCRdb itself ran the 5' RACE reads through MiXCR, one entry per CDR3 protein. This sample carries some 1.8 million distinct CDR3 sequences, approximately 40% of them seen once, and the ten largest clones take under 25%. Source material: blood. Receptor source: a human donor in good health.

This clonotype came up a few times. The CDR3 nucleotides are TGCGCCAGCAGCTTGGCTGGGGGAACTAACACAGATACGCAGTATTTT. Protein product: CASSLAGGTNTDTQYF. The V gene is TRBV5-1, the J gene TRBJ2-3; D possibly uses TRBD1 or TRBD2 (5 bases each). Germline lookup yields CDR1 SGHRS and CDR2 YFSETQ. The CDR3 runs to 16 residues. V lost 0 bases to trimming and J lost 2 bases, with 13 bases between them.

The rearrangement links TRBV28 to TRBJ2-7, with a possible D match to TRBD2 (5 bases). V lost 5 bases to trimming and J lost 2 bases, with 13 bases between them. The CDR3 is 14 residues long. CDR1 is MDHEN, CDR2 SYDVKM, per germline. As DNA, the CDR3 is TGTGCCAGCAGTCCCCCACTAGTCCCCTACGAGCAGTACTTC. This gives the protein CASSPPLVPYEQYF.

V usage is TRBV7-9 and J usage is TRBJ2-1; 11 nucleotides line up with TRBD1. This CDR3 has 16 amino acids. With 5 bases clipped from V and 7 bases from J, the junction kept 10 bases outside the gene matches. Germline V gene sequence: CDR1 SEHNR, CDR2 FQNEAQ (reference sequence). CDR3 nucleotide sequence: TGTGCCAGCAGCGCAGGACAGGGGGCGATATGGAATGAGCAGTTCTTC. Encoded protein: CASSAGQGAIWNEQFF.

In this sample, this clonotype turned up a few times. The J gene is TRBJ1-2, the V gene TRBV27; TRBD1 might be the D (5 bases). Germline lookup yields CDR1 MNHEY and CDR2 SMNVEV (reference sequence). CDR3 length: 14 amino acids. Deletions cut 7 bases from V and 4 bases from J, with 16 bases between. The CDR3 loop is CASKMGGSGYGYTF. As DNA, the CDR3 is TGTGCCAGCAAAATGGGGGGTTCGGGCTATGGCTACACCTTC.

This clonotype has more than one count but fewer than ten. CDR3 residues: CASSQERRGIDTQYF. CDR3 coding DNA: TGCGCCAGCAGCCAAGAACGGCGGGGCATAGATACGCAGTATTTT. This chain links TRBV4-1 with TRBJ2-3, with D possibly matching TRBD2 (6 bases). V gave up 0 bases and J gave up 5 bases, with 12 bases separating them. Germline V lookup: CDR1 MGHRA, CDR2 YSYEKL. The CDR3 is 15 residues long.

This clonotype has only a few counts. The rearrangement uses TRBV5-6 and TRBJ1-1; no firm D call. V was clipped by 2 bases and J by 5 bases, with 16 bases between them. The V gene's germline CDR1 is SGHDT and CDR2 YYEEEE. This CDR3 comprises 15 residues. CDR3: CASSFAPGRETEAFF. CDR3 DNA: TGTGCCAGCAGCTTTGCCCCGGGGAGGGAGACTGAAGCTTTCTTT.

J is TRBJ2-5 and V is TRBV28; D possibly corresponds to TRBD2 (6 bases). Germline V gene lookup returns CDR1 MDHEN and CDR2 SYDVKM. The ends were cut back, 7 bases at V and 7 bases at J, with 19 bases in the middle. The CDR3 length is 14 residues. The CDR3 loop reads CASTSGGWGGTQYF. CDR3 sequence (DNA): TGTGCCAGCACCTCCGGCGGATGGGGAGGGACCCAGTACTTC.

This chain joins TRBV12-3 or TRBV12-4 and TRBJ2-1, with TRBD1 identical over 9 bases. The CDR3 has 16 residues. The V and J ends lost 5 bases and 8 bases, in that order; junction bases with no gene match: 13. This CDR3 reads CASSKPGQGNDDEQFF. CDR3 nucleotides: TGTGCCAGCAGTAAGCCGGGACAGGGTAACGACGATGAGCAGTTCTTC.

This clonotype occurred many times. The chain employs TRBV4-1 and TRBJ2-5, with TRBD2 matching over 8 bases. This CDR3 contains 13 residues. Trimming at V came to 0 bases and at J to 13 bases, leaving 7 bases not matched to a gene. CDR1 MGHRA and CDR2 YSYEKL come from the germline V gene. The CDR3: CASSQDGGTRMYF. CDR3 DNA sequence: TGCGCCAGCAGCCAAGATGGTGGGACTAGAATGTACTTC.

This clonotype was found a few times. The V and J genes are TRBV7-2 and TRBJ2-5, with TRBD1 as a possible D gene (6 bases). This CDR3 contains 15 residues. Germline V gene sequence: CDR1 SGHTA, CDR2 FQGNSA. The germline V and J ends were trimmed by 1 base and 5 bases, with 14 bases remaining between them. The DNA of the CDR3 is TGTGCCAGCAGCTTAGGTGGCAGGGGTTTCGAGACCCAGTACTTC. Amino acids: CASSLGGRGFETQYF.

This clonotype was found a few times. The rearrangement links TRBV5-6 to TRBJ2-7; D uncertain. The CDR3 sequence is 13 residues long. V was pared by 1 base and J by 4 bases, with 9 bases between. The germline CDR1 and CDR2 sequences are SGHDT and YYEEEE. The CDR3 coding sequence is TGTGCCAGCAGCTTGCTTTCAGTATACGAGCAGTACTTC. Residues: CASSLLSVYEQYF.

This clonotype was observed at least ten times. This rearrangement joins TRBV11-1 to TRBJ2-1, with TRBD1 matching 7 bases. After removal of 2 bases from V and 5 bases from J, the junction contained 3 bases not matched to a gene. The CDR3 length is 14 residues. Germline V gene data show CDR1 as SGHAT and CDR2 as FQDESV (reference sequence). The CDR3 nucleotides are TGTGCCAGCAGCTTAATGACAGGGAACAATGAGCAGTTCTTC. Residues: CASSLMTGNNEQFF. The variable domain in full, with the rest retrieved from reference TRBV11-1 and TRBJ2-1, is EAEVAQSPRYKITEKSQAVAFWCDPISGHATLYWYRQILGQGPELLVQFQDESVVDDSQLPKDRFSAERLKGVDSTLKIQPAELGDSAMYLCASSLMTGNNEQFFGPGTRLTVL.

V and J are TRBV7-9 and TRBJ1-1; D gene ambiguous. Trimming took 5 bases from V and 1 from J, leaving 11 bases between them. Germline-derived CDR1 and CDR2 are SEHNR and FQNEAQ (reference sequence). The CDR3 is made up of 14 amino acids. In DNA, the CDR3 is TGTGCCAGCAGCCCTGGTGGATCGAACACTGAAGCTTTCTTT. This gives the protein CASSPGGSNTEAFF.

A few counts support this clonotype. The junction differs from germline at one of its ends, possibly a read error. The chain recombines TRBV29-1 with TRBJ1-2, with no clear D. The germline V gene encodes CDR1 SQVTM and CDR2 ANQGSEA. This CDR3 is 13 amino acids long. As DNA, the CDR3 is TGCAGCGTCCGGGCAGTAGCTAACTACGGCTACACCTTC. Translating gives CSVRAVANYGYTF.

The genes are TRBV7-2 and TRBJ2-3; tentatively, D is TRBD2 (7 bases). Trimming took off 8 bases at V and 6 bases at J, with 18 bases between the two ends. Germline CDR1 is SGHTA and CDR2 is FQGNSA. The CDR3 runs to 14 residues. This CDR3 reads CASVEGGAVDTQYF. CDR3 DNA: TGTGCCAGCGTAGAGGGGGGGGCAGTGGATACGCAGTATTTT.

This chain joins TRBV11-2 and TRBJ1-1; weak D call: TRBD1 (5 bases). The CDR3 is 16 amino acids. Germline V gene sequence: CDR1 SGHAT, CDR2 FQNNGV. The V end was cut by 3 bases, the J end by 3 bases, with 17 bases between. The CDR3 here is CASSLAWSGRDTEAFF. CDR3 nucleotides: TGTGCCAGCAGCTTGGCGTGGTCAGGGAGAGACACTGAAGCTTTCTTT.

This clonotype occurred a few times. The rearrangement links TRBV2 to TRBJ2-5; TRBD2 matches at 11 bases. Losses at the gene ends were 2 bases for V and 2 bases for J; bases not matched to a gene: 7. This CDR3 has 17 amino acids. From germline, CDR1 is SNHLY and CDR2 FYNNEI. This chain's CDR3 is CASSERAGLADQETQYF. The DNA of the CDR3 is TGTGCCAGCAGTGAAAGGGCGGGACTAGCGGATCAAGAGACCCAGTACTTC.

CDR3: CASSLVTLNEAFF. The CDR3 DNA reads TGCGCCAGCAGCTTGGTTACACTCAATGAAGCTTTCTTT. The chain recombines TRBV5-1 with TRBJ1-1; no clear D. The CDR3 is made up of 13 amino acids. Germline V lookup: CDR1 SGHRS, CDR2 YFSETQ. V lost 0 bases, J lost 7 bases, and 10 bases lay in between.

The chain links TRBV6-2 or TRBV6-3 to TRBJ2-7; possibly TRBD2 for D (6 bases). Germline V gene lookup returns CDR1 MNHEY and CDR2 SVGEGT. The CDR3 consists of 16 residues. Between the trimmed V and J ends, which lost 5 bases and 0 bases, there was a span of 17 bases. CDR3 DNA: TGTGCCAGCAGTATACCGGGACTCAAGAGCTCCTACGAGCAGTACTTC. The encoded protein is CASSIPGLKSSYEQYF.

In its sample, this clonotype was seen a few times. The chain combines TRBV3-1 with TRBJ1-2; no clear D. The CDR3 covers 12 residues. V was shortened by 6 bases and J by 6 bases, with 11 bases between the two germline ends. Germline CDR1 LGHDT, CDR2 YNNKEL (reference sequence). The CDR3 coding sequence is TGTGCCAGCAGTTACTTGAGGCATGGCTACACCTTC. It encodes CASSYLRHGYTF.

The rearrangement links TRBV15 to TRBJ1-2, with D tentatively TRBD1 (6 bases). Germline V lookup: CDR1 LNHNV, CDR2 YYDKDF (reference sequence). The CDR3 has 13 residues. The V end lost 4 bases, the J end lost 7 bases, and 13 bases lay between the germline ends. This CDR3 is CATSKGGSVGYTF. The CDR3 nucleotides read TGTGCCACCAGCAAAGGGGGGAGTGTTGGCTACACCTTC.

The CDR3: CSVLAGADEQFF. The DNA of the CDR3 is TGCAGCGTTTTAGCGGGGGCGGATGAGCAGTTCTTC. The chain joins TRBV29-1 to TRBJ2-1, with 9 bases matching TRBD2. The J segment lost 8 bases and the V segment lost 5 bases, leaving 4 bases of the junction unmatched. CDR1 is SQVTM and CDR2 is ANQGSEA in the germline V gene. CDR3 length equals 12 residues.